Below, one T cell receptor beta chain is given with its context. What it binds is unknown. The study ran its PCR with 60 Vbeta and 13 Jbeta primers. Profiling relied on immunoSEQ multiplex PCR, and the TCRdb table lists in-frame clones only, not all of them. Counted here are fewer than 250,000 clones, approximately 88% occurring once; the ten biggest clones make up 0.71%. Losses at the gene ends were 4 bases for V and 4 bases for J; bases not matched to a gene: 4. CDR3 size: 14 residues. Germline values: CDR1 MNHEY, CDR2 SVGAGI. The data belong to a study of cytomegalovirus exposure and HLA in healthy donors. General observations from the study: Equally common other TCR beta chains were less clonally expanded than HLA-associated ones, a later analysis found.

The rearrangement joins TRBV6-5 to TRBJ2-5, with 9 positions matching TRBD2. Sequenced input: PBMCs. The origin of this receptor is a boy aged 2 to 9 in good health and CMV-seronegative. Here the CDR3 reads CASSSLAGAETQYF. DNA for the CDR3: TGTGCCAGCAGTTCCTTAGCGGGAGCAGAGACCCAGTACTTC.